These T cell receptor beta chains were read from a single sample in a study of cytomegalovirus exposure and HLA in healthy donors. Repertoires were generated with immunoSEQ multiplex PCR, while TCRdb's copy carries only in-frame clones and drops some. The repertoire has 110,000 or so clones, approximately 83% of them found once; the top ten carry nearly 2.5%. The sample consisted of PBMCs. The origin of the receptors is a woman younger than 35 in good health and CMV-seronegative. Both conserved end residues are part of each CDR3. A D gene is named only where the DNA matches it firmly. The size of a clone is reported for some rows only, either as once, few or many, or as a class for expanded clones.

CDR3: CASSPLMNTEAFF
DNA: TGTGCCAGCAGCCCCCTAATGAACACTGAAGCTTTCTTT
size: -
J: TRBJ1-1
D: -
V: TRBV9

CDR3: CASSFGQGYTGELFF
DNA: TGTGCCAGCAGCTTCGGACAGGGTTACACCGGGGAGCTGTTTTTT
size: -
J: TRBJ2-2
D: TRBD1
V: TRBV5-6

CDR3: CASRPGTAGYTF
DNA: TGTGCCAGTAGGCCGGGAACAGCAGGCTACACCTTC
size: -
J: TRBJ1-2
D: -
V: TRBV19

CDR3: CASSRGGGETQYF
DNA: TGTGCCAGTAGTAGGGGGGGAGGGGAGACCCAGTACTTC
size: -
J: TRBJ2-5
D: TRBD2
V: TRBV19

CDR3: CASSEGVYSGGKETQYF
DNA: TGTGCCAGCAGTGAAGGGGTCTATAGCGGGGGAAAAGAGACCCAGTACTTC
size: -
J: TRBJ2-5
D: TRBD2
V: TRBV2

CDR3: CASKQAPANYGYTF
DNA: TGTGCCAGTAAACAGGCTCCAGCTAACTATGGCTACACCTTC
size: -
J: TRBJ1-2
D: -
V: TRBV28

CDR3: CSVKGQGNTEAFF
DNA: TGCAGCGTAAAGGGACAGGGCAACACTGAAGCTTTCTTT
size: -
J: TRBJ1-1
D: TRBD1
V: TRBV29-1

CDR3: CASSQGSSGYGYTF
DNA: TGCGCCAGCAGCCAAGGGTCTTCAGGCTATGGCTACACCTTC
size: -
J: TRBJ1-2
D: -
V: TRBV4-1

CDR3: CASSLAGQVPNEQYF
DNA: TGTGCCAGCAGCTTGGCGGGACAAGTACCTAACGAGCAGTACTTC
size: once
J: TRBJ2-7
D: -
V: TRBV5-4

CDR3: CASSQDSMRGLSEKLFF
DNA: TGCGCCAGCAGCCAAGATAGTATGCGGGGTCTTTCTGAAAAACTGTTTTTT
size: -
J: TRBJ1-4
D: -
V: TRBV4-3

CDR3: CASSQLWGGTAYQETQYF
DNA: TGCGCCAGCAGCCAACTCTGGGGGGGTACTGCGTACCAAGAGACCCAGTACTTC
size: -
J: TRBJ2-5
D: TRBD2
V: TRBV4-3

CDR3: CATGETGLGEKLFF
DNA: TGTGCCACGGGAGAGACAGGGTTGGGAGAAAAACTGTTTTTT
size: -
J: TRBJ1-4
D: TRBD1
V: TRBV6-5

CDR3: CATSRGREQETQYF
DNA: TGCGCCACCAGCAGGGGGCGAGAGCAAGAGACCCAGTACTTC
size: -
J: TRBJ2-5
D: TRBD1
V: TRBV5-1

CDR3: CASSYYGQGNSPLHF
DNA: TGTGCCAGCAGTTACTACGGACAGGGTAATTCACCCCTCCACTTT
size: few
J: TRBJ1-6
D: TRBD1
V: TRBV6-5

CDR3: CASSLVASGQGTDTQYF
DNA: TGCGCCAGCAGCTTGGTCGCTAGCGGGCAAGGCACAGATACGCAGTATTTT
size: -
J: TRBJ2-3
D: TRBD2
V: TRBV5-1

CDR3: CASCRTSGNEQYF
DNA: TGTGCCAGCTGTCGGACTAGCGGGAACGAGCAGTACTTC
size: -
J: TRBJ2-7
D: TRBD2
V: TRBV27

CDR3: CASSLSAYEKLFF
DNA: TGTGCCAGCAGTTTATCGGCCTATGAAAAACTGTTTTTT
size: -
J: TRBJ1-4
D: -
V: TRBV27

CDR3: CASSPRDEQFF
DNA: TGTGCCAGCAGCCCCCGCGATGAGCAGTTCTTC
size: few
J: TRBJ2-1
D: -
V: TRBV28

CDR3: CASSFTGTGDIQYF
DNA: TGCGCCAGCAGCTTCACTGGGACAGGGGACATTCAGTACTTC
size: -
J: TRBJ2-4
D: TRBD1
V: TRBV5-1

CDR3: CASSPNGGQDNSPLHF
DNA: TGCGCCAGCAGCCCAAATGGGGGACAGGATAATTCACCCCTCCACTTT
size: -
J: TRBJ1-6
D: TRBD1
V: TRBV5-1

CDR3: CATRGQREEDQPQHF
DNA: TGTGCCACCCGGGGACAGAGGGAGGAGGATCAGCCCCAGCATTTT
size: -
J: TRBJ1-5
D: TRBD1
V: TRBV19

CDR3: CASSSTSAGIQYF
DNA: TGTGCCAGCAGCTCGACATCGGCCGGCATTCAGTACTTC
size: -
J: TRBJ2-4
D: -
V: TRBV7-2

CDR3: CAWKQGGYTEAFF
DNA: TGTGCCTGGAAGCAGGGGGGATACACTGAAGCTTTCTTT
size: -
J: TRBJ1-1
D: TRBD1
V: TRBV30

CDR3: CASSLAVLAGGPADTQYF
DNA: TGTGCCAGCAGCTTGGCCGTGCTAGCGGGGGGGCCCGCAGATACGCAGTATTTT
size: -
J: TRBJ2-3
D: TRBD2
V: TRBV5-4

CDR3: CASSTLAGDEQYF
DNA: TGTGCCAGCAGCACCCTAGCGGGAGACGAGCAGTACTTC
size: -
J: TRBJ2-7
D: TRBD2
V: TRBV13

CDR3: CASKGQARNEQFF
DNA: TGTGCCAGCAAGGGACAGGCGAGGAATGAGCAGTTCTTC
size: -
J: TRBJ2-1
D: TRBD1
V: TRBV11-1

CDR3: CASSKPPGTLQETQYF
DNA: TGTGCCAGCAGCAAGCCCCCAGGGACACTCCAAGAGACCCAGTACTTC
size: -
J: TRBJ2-5
D: -
V: TRBV21-1

CDR3: CASSKTAPTNYGYTF
DNA: TGTGCCAGCAGTAAGACAGCCCCAACTAACTATGGCTACACCTTC
size: -
J: TRBJ1-2
D: -
V: TRBV5-4

CDR3: CASSSDSFNEKLFF
DNA: TGTGCCAGCAGCTCGGACAGCTTTAATGAAAAACTGTTTTTT
size: -
J: TRBJ1-4
D: -
V: TRBV5-4

CDR3: CASSPLTSGGAGGYTF
DNA: TGCGCCAGCAGCCCACTCACCTCAGGCGGGGCAGGGGGCTACACCTTC
size: -
J: TRBJ1-2
D: -
V: TRBV4-3

CDR3: CASSIEAGGQTEQFF
DNA: TGTGCCAGTAGTATAGAAGCGGGAGGTCAGACTGAGCAGTTCTTC
size: -
J: TRBJ2-1
D: TRBD2
V: TRBV19

CDR3: CASSQVPKGQGGYEQYF
DNA: TGCGCCAGCAGCCAAGTCCCCAAGGGACAGGGTGGCTACGAGCAGTACTTC
size: -
J: TRBJ2-7
D: TRBD1
V: TRBV4-1

CDR3: CASSLAGTGEKLFF
DNA: TGTGCCAGTAGTTTGGCGGGGACGGGCGAAAAACTGTTTTTT
size: -
J: TRBJ1-4
D: -
V: TRBV19

CDR3: CSVRATGTPSEETQYF
DNA: TGCAGCGTGCGGGCTACCGGGACTCCCAGCGAAGAGACCCAGTACTTC
size: -
J: TRBJ2-5
D: -
V: TRBV29-1

CDR3: CASNQIRSEAFF
DNA: TGTGCCAGCAACCAAATCCGGTCCGAAGCTTTCTTT
size: -
J: TRBJ1-1
D: -
V: TRBV7-6

CDR3: CASSEEEGGYGYTF
DNA: TGTGCCAGCAGTGAGGAGGAGGGAGGCTATGGCTACACCTTC
size: once
J: TRBJ1-2
D: -
V: TRBV6-4

CDR3: CASSDRVTREAFF
DNA: TGTGCCAGCAGCGACAGGGTAACGAGGGAAGCTTTCTTT
size: -
J: TRBJ1-1
D: TRBD1
V: TRBV6-5

CDR3: CASSVLRGNTEAFF
DNA: TGTGCCAGCAGCGTACTTAGGGGGAACACTGAAGCTTTCTTT
size: -
J: TRBJ1-1
D: -
V: TRBV6-5

CDR3: CASSLGTGVEKLFF
DNA: TGTGCCAGCAGCCTCGGGACAGGGGTAGAAAAACTGTTTTTT
size: -
J: TRBJ1-4
D: TRBD1
V: TRBV11-3